Shown below are 3 T cell receptor beta chains from a single sample sequenced in a study of T-cell reconstitution after alpha-beta-depleted transplantation in children. Using unique molecular identifiers, the investigators prepared the TCRbeta library. One entry per CDR3 protein results from TCRdb running MiXCR on the PCR reads. Of hundreds of thousands of distinct CDR3 sequences detected, around 17% appear once; the ten largest clones hold just under 5%. The sample here was PBMCs, mostly from graft donor cells, taken 360 days after TCRalphabeta/CD19-depleted stem cell transplant. Source of these receptors: a male patient younger than 18 who had a stem cell transplant for acute lymphoblastic leukemia, so the T cells may come from the graft donor.

This clonotype was observed a handful of times. The chain recombines TRBV5-1 with TRBJ2-7; 7 bases are a match to TRBD2. Germline assignment: CDR1 SGHRS and CDR2 YFSETQ. CDR3 size: 16 residues. Losses at the gene ends were 1 base for V and 3 bases for J; bases not matched to a gene: 10. The CDR3 DNA is TGCGCCAGCAGCTTGAGTCCCAGCGGGGAGATCTACGAGCAGTACTTC. Its protein is CASSLSPSGEIYEQYF.

This clonotype was seen more than once but under ten times. The chain is built from TRBV11-2 and TRBJ2-2; weak D call: TRBD2 (5 bases). The germline CDR1 and CDR2 sequences are SGHAT and FQNNGV. Between the trimmed V and J ends, which lost 5 bases and 1 base, there was a span of 11 bases. The CDR3 runs 15 residues. CDR3 in DNA: TGTGCCAGCAGCCTGGCGGCGGGGAACACCGGGGAGCTGTTTTTT. This encodes CASSLAAGNTGELFF.

In its sample, this clonotype was seen a few times. The rearrangement links TRBV9 to TRBJ2-7, with 7 positions matching TRBD2. This CDR3 comprises 13 residues. Trimming cost V 4 bases and J 6 bases; bases outside gene matches: 7. Per the germline V gene, CDR1 is SGDLS and CDR2 is YYNGEE. The CDR3 bases are TGTGCCAGCAGCCTCGCCCCGGGAGGCGAGCAGTACTTC. Protein product: CASSLAPGGEQYF.